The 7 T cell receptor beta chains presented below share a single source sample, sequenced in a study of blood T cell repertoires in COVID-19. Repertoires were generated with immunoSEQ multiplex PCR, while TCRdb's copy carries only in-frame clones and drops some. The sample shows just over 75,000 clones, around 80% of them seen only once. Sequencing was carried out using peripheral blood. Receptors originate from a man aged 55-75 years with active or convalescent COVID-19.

The CDR3 sequence is CASSPGDRIDTQYF. Here the CDR3 DNA reads TGTGCCAGCAGCCCCGGAGACAGGATAGATACGCAGTATTTT. This chain links TRBV11-1 with TRBJ2-3; perhaps TRBD1 as D (6 bases). V was clipped by 5 bases and J by 5 bases, with 14 bases between them. The CDR3 is made up of 14 amino acids. Germline V lookup: CDR1 SGHAT, CDR2 FQDESV (reference sequence).

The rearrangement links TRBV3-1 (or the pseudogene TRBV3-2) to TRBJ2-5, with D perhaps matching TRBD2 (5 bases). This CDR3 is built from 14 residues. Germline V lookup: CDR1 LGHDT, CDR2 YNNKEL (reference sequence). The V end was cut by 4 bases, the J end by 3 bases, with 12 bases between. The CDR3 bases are TGTGCCAGCAGCCCGGACTCATTAAAAGAGACCCAGTACTTC. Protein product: CASSPDSLKETQYF.

The CDR3 sequence: CASTPGSGGPSGEQYF. The CDR3 nucleotides are TGTGCCAGCACCCCGGGGTCGGGGGGCCCTTCGGGTGAGCAGTACTTC. This chain connects TRBV7-2 to TRBJ2-7, with a possible D match to TRBD2 (7 bases). Per the germline V gene, CDR1 is SGHTA and CDR2 is FQGNSA. The CDR3 consists of 16 residues. Trimming left V 7 bases short and J 7 bases short, with 26 bases between.

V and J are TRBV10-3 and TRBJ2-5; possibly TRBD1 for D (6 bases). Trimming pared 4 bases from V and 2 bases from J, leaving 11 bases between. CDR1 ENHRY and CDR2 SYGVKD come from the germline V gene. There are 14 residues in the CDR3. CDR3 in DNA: TGTGCCATCAGTGCTCCTGGACAGCAAGAGACCCAGTACTTC. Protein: CAISAPGQQETQYF.

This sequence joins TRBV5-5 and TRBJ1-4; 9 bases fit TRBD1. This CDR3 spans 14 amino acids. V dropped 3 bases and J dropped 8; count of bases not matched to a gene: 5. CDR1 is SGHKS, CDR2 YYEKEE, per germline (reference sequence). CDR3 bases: TGTGCCAGCAGCTGGGGACAGGGAGGGGAAAAACTGTTTTTT. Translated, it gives CASSWGQGGEKLFF.

CDR3 in DNA: TGTGCCAGCAGCTTGTTCCAGGGGGCTAGAAGCTATGGCTACACCTTC. As protein: CASSLFQGARSYGYTF. This rearrangement joins TRBV5-8 to TRBJ1-2; 8 bases agree with TRBD1. CDR3 length: 16 residues. Germline loops: CDR1 SGHTS, CDR2 YDEGEE. V dropped 1 base and J dropped 4; count of bases not matched to a gene: 9.

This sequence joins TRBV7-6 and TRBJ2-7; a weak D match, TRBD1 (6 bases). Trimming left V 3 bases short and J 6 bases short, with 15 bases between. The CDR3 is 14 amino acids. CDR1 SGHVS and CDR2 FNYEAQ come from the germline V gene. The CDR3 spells CASSFLQGLSEQYF. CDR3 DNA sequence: TGTGCCAGCAGCTTTTTACAGGGCCTCAGCGAGCAGTACTTC. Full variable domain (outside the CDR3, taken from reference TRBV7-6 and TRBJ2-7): GAGVSQSPRYKVTKRGQDVALRCDPISGHVSLYWYRQALGQGPEFLTYFNYEAQQDKSGLPNDRFSAERPEGSISTLTIQRTEQRDSAMYRCASSFLQGLSEQYFGPGTRLTVT.